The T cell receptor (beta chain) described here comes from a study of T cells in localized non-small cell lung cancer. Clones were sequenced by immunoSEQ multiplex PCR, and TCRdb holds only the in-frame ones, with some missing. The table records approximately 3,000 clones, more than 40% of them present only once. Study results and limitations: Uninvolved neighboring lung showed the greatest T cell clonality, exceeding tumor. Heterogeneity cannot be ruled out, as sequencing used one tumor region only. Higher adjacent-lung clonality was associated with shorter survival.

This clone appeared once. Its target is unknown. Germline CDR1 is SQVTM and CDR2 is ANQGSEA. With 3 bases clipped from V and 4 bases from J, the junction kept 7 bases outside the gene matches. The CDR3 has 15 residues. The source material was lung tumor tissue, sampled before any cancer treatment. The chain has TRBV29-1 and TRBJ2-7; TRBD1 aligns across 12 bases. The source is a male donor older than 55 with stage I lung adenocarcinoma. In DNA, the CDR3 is TGCAGCGTTGAGGGGACAGGGGGCGGCCTTTACGAGCAGTACTTC. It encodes CSVEGTGGGLYEQYF.